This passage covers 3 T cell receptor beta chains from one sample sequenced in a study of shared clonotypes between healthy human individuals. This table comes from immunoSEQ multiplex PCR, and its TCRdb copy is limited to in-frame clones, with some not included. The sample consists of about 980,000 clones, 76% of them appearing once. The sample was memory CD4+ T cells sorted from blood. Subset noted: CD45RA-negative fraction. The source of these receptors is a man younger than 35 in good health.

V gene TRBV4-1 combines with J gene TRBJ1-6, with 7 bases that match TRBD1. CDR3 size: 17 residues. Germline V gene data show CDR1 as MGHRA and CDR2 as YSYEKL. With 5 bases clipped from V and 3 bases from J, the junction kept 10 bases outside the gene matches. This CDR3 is CASSASGTDLYNSPLHF. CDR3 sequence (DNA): TGCGCCAGCAGCGCCTCCGGGACAGATCTCTATAATTCACCCCTCCACTTT.

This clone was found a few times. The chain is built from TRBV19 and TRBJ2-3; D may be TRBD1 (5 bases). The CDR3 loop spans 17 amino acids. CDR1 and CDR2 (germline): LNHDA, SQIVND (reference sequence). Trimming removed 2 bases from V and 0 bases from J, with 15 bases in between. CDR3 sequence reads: CASSIRTYERSTDTQYF. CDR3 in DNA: TGTGCCAGTAGTATACGGACATACGAGCGAAGCACAGATACGCAGTATTTT.

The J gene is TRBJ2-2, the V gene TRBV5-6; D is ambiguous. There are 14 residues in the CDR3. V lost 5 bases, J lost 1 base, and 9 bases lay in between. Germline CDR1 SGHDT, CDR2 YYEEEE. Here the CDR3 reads CASRSGLNTGELFF. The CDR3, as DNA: TGTGCCAGCAGAAGTGGATTGAACACCGGGGAGCTGTTTTTT.